The rows below give T cell receptor beta chains drawn from one sample of a study of T cell responses to AZD1222 COVID-19 vaccine. Profiling relied on immunoSEQ multiplex PCR, and the TCRdb table lists in-frame clones only, not all of them. Here the sample spans about 220,000 clones, about 93% being singletons. Sequenced material: peripheral blood, taken on day 0 of MenACWY control vaccination. These receptors all come from an adult in good health. CDR3s include the opening cysteine and the closing phenylalanine or tryptophan. A D gene is named only where the DNA matches it firmly. A row's size may be missing; if present it is once, few, many or a size class.

size,J,V,D,CDR3,DNA
-,TRBJ1-2,TRBV5-1,-,CASSLGGSSLYGYTF,TGCGCCAGCAGCTTGGGGGGTAGCAGTCTCTATGGCTACACCTTC
-,TRBJ2-1,TRBV9,-,CASSPGQLYNEQFF,TGTGCCAGCAGCCCCGGACAGCTTTACAATGAGCAGTTCTTC
-,TRBJ1-5,TRBV3-1/TRBV3-2,TRBD1,CASSHRDRNQPQHF,TGTGCCAGCAGCCATCGGGACAGAAATCAGCCCCAGCATTTT
-,TRBJ1-5,TRBV2,TRBD1,CASSGQGPNQPQHF,TGTGCCAGCAGTGGACAGGGTCCTAATCAGCCCCAGCATTTT
-,TRBJ2-3,TRBV5-6,TRBD2,CASSLWRGGGTDTQYF,TGTGCCAGCAGCTTGTGGCGTGGGGGGGGCACAGATACGCAGTATTTT
once,TRBJ1-2,TRBV5-1,-,CASSGGLNYGYTF,TGCGCCAGCAGCGGGGGACTGAACTATGGCTACACCTTC
few,TRBJ1-2,TRBV9,-,CASSDKQGSSSYTF,TGTGCCAGCAGCGACAAACAGGGCAGTAGTAGCTACACCTTC
-,TRBJ1-6,TRBV30,-,CAWSVAEVNSPLHF,TGTGCCTGGAGTGTAGCAGAGGTGAATTCACCCCTCCACTTT
-,TRBJ1-3,TRBV5-4,TRBD1,CASSTYDRVGNTIYF,TGTGCCAGCAGCACATATGACAGGGTTGGAAACACCATATATTTT
-,TRBJ1-1,TRBV11-2,-,CASSLDGDTEAFF,TGTGCCAGCAGCTTAGATGGCGACACTGAAGCTTTCTTT
-,TRBJ2-3,TRBV19,TRBD2,CASISRLAGAVSTDTQYF,TGTGCCAGTATCTCGAGACTAGCGGGGGCCGTTAGCACAGATACGCAGTATTTT
once,TRBJ2-7,TRBV30,-,CAWNTGTRPYEQYF,TGTGCCTGGAATACTGGGACCAGACCCTACGAGCAGTACTTC
-,TRBJ2-1,TRBV5-1,TRBD2,CASSLVAGGPREQFF,TGCGCCAGCAGCTTGGTGGCGGGGGGGCCTCGGGAGCAGTTCTTC
once,TRBJ2-1,TRBV7-9,-,CASSPWTADSEQFF,TGTGCCAGCAGCCCCTGGACAGCGGACAGTGAGCAGTTCTTC
few,TRBJ2-3,TRBV3-1/TRBV3-2,-,CASSRLTSDTQYF,TGTGCCAGCAGCCGACTAACATCAGATACGCAGTATTTT
-,TRBJ1-3,TRBV7-2,-,CASSSPWGSLIGNTIYF,TGTGCCAGCAGTTCCCCCTGGGGCAGCTTAATTGGAAACACCATATATTTT
-,TRBJ2-2,TRBV28,TRBD2,CASKGGGDTGELFF,TGTGCCAGCAAAGGCGGGGGAGACACCGGGGAGCTGTTTTTT
-,TRBJ2-2,TRBV24-1,TRBD1,CATSWGQGGGELFF,TGTGCCACCAGTTGGGGACAGGGGGGCGGGGAGCTGTTTTTT
-,TRBJ1-1,TRBV28,-,CASTGGPGNTEAFF,TGTGCCAGTACGGGGGGGCCGGGTAACACTGAAGCTTTCTTT
-,TRBJ2-5,TRBV7-2,-,CASSPLGAKTQYF,TGTGCCAGCAGTCCCCTCGGGGCGAAGACCCAGTACTTC
-,TRBJ1-1,TRBV7-2,-,CASSAPTDTEAFF,TGTGCCAGCAGCGCGCCGACCGACACTGAAGCTTTCTTT
once,TRBJ2-7,TRBV6-5,-,CASRGGYYEQYF,TGTGCCAGCAGGGGGGGTTACTACGAGCAGTACTTC
-,TRBJ1-1,TRBV24-1,-,CATSDPRPGGGWFHTEAFF,TGTGCCACCAGTGATCCTCGTCCAGGTGGGGGGTGGTTCCACACTGAAGCTTTCTTT
-,TRBJ2-1,TRBV29-1,-,CSARTASSYNEQFF,TGCAGCGCGCGGACAGCGAGCTCCTACAATGAGCAGTTCTTC
-,TRBJ1-1,TRBV6-5,-,CASAGNTEAFF,TGTGCCAGCGCAGGGAACACTGAAGCTTTCTTT
-,TRBJ1-4,TRBV19,TRBD1,CASSSMQGEGEKLFF,TGTGCCAGTAGCTCCATGCAGGGGGAAGGTGAAAAACTGTTTTTT
many,TRBJ1-2,TRBV10-1,TRBD1,CARRGGTGGRTYYGYTF,TGCGCCAGAAGGGGTGGGACAGGAGGGCGAACTTACTATGGCTACACCTTC